This T cell receptor (beta chain) was sequenced during a study of shared clonotypes between healthy human individuals. Methods used by the authors: Because ImmunoSEQ provided only junction sequences with no quality scores, the filtering differed. The protocol was immunoSEQ multiplex PCR, while the TCRdb copy is restricted to in-frame clones and leaves out a portion. The V and J calls and the clone size are those of that table, but D and trimming were determined from the DNA. The sample lists some 2 million clones, over 85% occurring once. Looked up from germline, CDR1 is SEHNR and CDR2 is FQNEAQ (reference sequence). Trimming cost V 0 bases and J 6 bases; bases outside gene matches: 3. This CDR3 contains 16 residues. Naive CD8 cells lacked CD45RO, underwent positive selection for CCR7 and left out terminally differentiated effector memory CD45RA+ cells.

The sample consisted of naive CD8+ T cells sorted from blood. The chain combines TRBV7-9 with TRBJ2-1; 12 positions agree with TRBD1. This TCR came from a man younger than 35 in good health. The CDR3: CASSLAWGQGANEQFF. The CDR3, as DNA: TGTGCCAGCAGCTTAGCTTGGGGACAGGGGGCCAATGAGCAGTTCTTC.